The 10 T cell receptor beta chains reported below all come from one sample, sequenced in a study of CD8 T cells in Susac syndrome. RNA was extracted with the RNeasy kit, and a quantity of 0.5 to 1 ug was reverse transcribed using random hexamers. TCRdb called the immunoSEQ multiplex PCR reads again in MiXCR, with one record for every CDR3 protein. The sample lists fewer than 250,000 distinct CDR3 sequences, approximately 93% occurring once. The specimen sequenced was CD4+ T cells from PBMCs. These receptors originate from a human donor in good health.

This chain joins TRBV3-1 and TRBJ2-1; 11 bases align to TRBD2. CDR1 is LGHDT, CDR2 YNNKEL, per germline (reference sequence). The CDR3 spans 15 residues. J gave up 6 bases and V 4 bases, and 5 bases lay outside the gene matches. CDR3 amino acids: CASSPPSGGINEQFF. In nucleotides, the CDR3 is TGTGCCAGCAGCCCACCTAGCGGGGGGATCAATGAGCAGTTCTTC.

The V call is TRBV5-6, the J call TRBJ2-2, with D unclear. The CDR3 sequence is 15 residues long. With 0 bases removed from V and 2 bases from J, the gap between germline ends came to 8 bases. From germline, CDR1 is SGHDT and CDR2 YYEEEE. The CDR3 loop reads CASSLVQFNTGELFF. CDR3 nucleotides: TGTGCCAGCAGCTTGGTACAGTTCAACACCGGGGAGCTGTTTTTT.

The chain is built from TRBV5-6 and TRBJ2-3, with D tentatively TRBD2 (6 bases). The CDR3 loop spans 15 amino acids. Germline CDR1 and CDR2: SGHDT and YYEEEE. Trimming removed 1 base from V and 2 bases from J, with 11 bases in between. CDR3 protein: CASSLKAGITDTQYF. In nucleotides, the CDR3 is TGTGCCAGCAGCTTGAAGGCGGGGATCACAGATACGCAGTATTTT.

The gene calls are TRBV12-3 or TRBV12-4 and TRBJ1-6; D is uncertain. Trimming removed 1 base at V and 6 bases at J, with 7 bases between. The CDR3 is 14 residues long. The CDR3 DNA follows: TGTGCCAGCAGTTTAGGGGGTTTTAATTCACCCCTCCACTTT. Residues: CASSLGGFNSPLHF.

V usage is TRBV30 and J usage is TRBJ1-1; D gene ambiguous. Germline V gene lookup returns CDR1 GTSNPN and CDR2 SVGIG (reference sequence). V lost 2 bases and J 1 base, leaving 11 bases between the germline ends. The CDR3 sequence is 14 residues long. CDR3 protein: CAWSPLVPNTEAFF. CDR3 nucleotide sequence: TGTGCCTGGAGTCCCCTTGTCCCGAACACTGAAGCTTTCTTT.

The chain combines TRBV5-1 with TRBJ2-3; no firm D call. V lost 0 bases to trimming and J lost 1 base, with 9 bases between them. The CDR3 has 15 residues. Germline V gene sequence: CDR1 SGHRS, CDR2 YFSETQ. CDR3 region: CASSLDTPRTDTQYF. In nucleotides, the CDR3 is TGCGCCAGCAGCTTGGATACCCCACGCACAGATACGCAGTATTTT.

The gene calls are TRBV7-8 and TRBJ2-5, with no clear D. V gave up 6 bases and J gave up 5 bases, with 7 bases separating them. CDR3 length: 11 amino acids. Per germline, CDR1 SGHVS and CDR2 FQNEAQ. CDR3 DNA sequence: TGTGCCAGCAGGTCTCTGGAGACCCAGTACTTC. This translates into CASRSLETQYF.

This chain uses TRBV6-2 or TRBV6-3 with TRBJ2-3; 7 bases are shared with TRBD2. Germline-derived CDR1 and CDR2 are MNHEY and SVGEGT. The CDR3 spans 20 residues. J was trimmed by 0 bases and V by 5 bases; bases with no gene match: 20. The CDR3, as DNA: TGTGCCAGCAGTCTCGGGTCTGTCAAGCGGGGCGCCACTAGCACAGATACGCAGTATTTT. Translation: CASSLGSVKRGATSTDTQYF.

The chain carries TRBV5-4 and TRBJ2-3, with unresolved D. With 4 bases removed from V and 2 bases from J, the gap between germline ends came to 8 bases. This CDR3 has 13 amino acids. Per germline, CDR1 SGHNT and CDR2 YYREEE (reference sequence). The CDR3 DNA reads as TGTGCCAGCAGCCCCATTAACACAGATACGCAGTATTTT. Protein product: CASSPINTDTQYF. The full variable domain, its missing parts supplied by reference TRBV5-4 and TRBJ2-3, is ETGVTQSPTHLIKTRGQQVTLRCSSQSGHNTVSWYQQALGQGPQFIFQYYREEENGRGNFPPRFSGLQFPNYSSELNVNALELDDSALYLCASSPINTDTQYFGPGTRLTVL.

The V call is TRBV9, the J call TRBJ2-3; TRBD2 agrees at 7 bases. Germline lookup yields CDR1 SGDLS and CDR2 YYNGEE. This CDR3 comprises 14 residues. V lost 6 bases and J lost 7; bases outside the gene matches: 11. The CDR3 loop is CASTTSAAQHTQYF. The CDR3 coding sequence is TGTGCCAGCACCACTAGCGCCGCACAGCATACGCAGTATTTT.